This T cell receptor (beta chain) comes out of a study of blood T cell dynamics during melanoma immunotherapy. DNA loading was fixed at roughly 0.35 ug for all bulk PBMC samples. Sequencing used immunoSEQ multiplex PCR; TCRdb keeps in-frame clones, though not all of them. Of roughly 10,000 clones listed, 88% are singletons. Of note for this clone: Its antigen is still unknown.

Time point in this sample: week 3, after first cycle of checkpoint inhibitor. One draw preceded checkpoint blockade; another followed its first cycle at week 3. Response was assessed by RECIST 1.1 at 12 weeks, except a couple of rapid progressors. The study, taken as a whole, reports: The study could not tell melanoma-specific clones from general immune activation.

This CDR3 has 16 amino acids. V lost 3 bases and J 4 bases, leaving 18 bases between the germline ends. The germline V gene has CDR1 SEHNR and CDR2 FQNEAQ (reference sequence). This TCR derives from a human donor with melanoma. The genes are TRBV7-9 and TRBJ1-1; TRBD1 is a possible D gene (5 bases). The starting material was blood, obtained from a patient treated with checkpoint blockade. CDR3 loop: CASSFNRHAPGTEAFF. DNA of the CDR3: TGTGCCAGCAGCTTCAACAGGCATGCCCCGGGCACTGAAGCTTTCTTT.